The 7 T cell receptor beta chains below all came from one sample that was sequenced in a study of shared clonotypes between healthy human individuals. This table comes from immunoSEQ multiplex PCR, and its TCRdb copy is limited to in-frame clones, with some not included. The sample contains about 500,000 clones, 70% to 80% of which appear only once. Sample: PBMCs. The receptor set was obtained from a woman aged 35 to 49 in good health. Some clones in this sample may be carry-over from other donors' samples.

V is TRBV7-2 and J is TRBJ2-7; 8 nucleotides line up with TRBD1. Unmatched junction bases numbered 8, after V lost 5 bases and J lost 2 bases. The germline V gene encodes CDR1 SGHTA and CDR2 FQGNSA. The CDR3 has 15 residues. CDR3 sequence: CASSATGGNTYEQYF. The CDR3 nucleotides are TGTGCCAGCAGCGCTACAGGGGGTAACACCTACGAGCAGTACTTC.

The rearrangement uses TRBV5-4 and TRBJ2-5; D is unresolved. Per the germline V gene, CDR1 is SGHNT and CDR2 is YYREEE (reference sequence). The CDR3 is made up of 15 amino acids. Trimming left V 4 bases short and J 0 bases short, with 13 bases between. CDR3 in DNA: TGTGCCAGCAGCCCTATGGGCGATAACCAAGAGACCCAGTACTTC. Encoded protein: CASSPMGDNQETQYF.

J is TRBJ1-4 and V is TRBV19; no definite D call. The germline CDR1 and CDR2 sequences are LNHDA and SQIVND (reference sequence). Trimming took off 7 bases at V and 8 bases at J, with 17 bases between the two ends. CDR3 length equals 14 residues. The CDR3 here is CASIGLGSTEKLFF. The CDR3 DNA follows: TGTGCCAGTATCGGGCTCGGGAGTACCGAAAAACTGTTTTTT.

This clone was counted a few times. DNA for the CDR3: TGTGCCAGCAGGGGACCGGGACGGATGACCTACGAGCAGTACTTC. Translation: CASRGPGRMTYEQYF. V gene TRBV11-3 combines with J gene TRBJ2-7; D possibly uses TRBD1 or TRBD2 (5 bases each). The CDR3 sequence is 15 residues long. V lost 6 bases to trimming and J lost 2 bases, with 17 bases between them. Germline CDR1 and CDR2: SGHNT and YENEEA.

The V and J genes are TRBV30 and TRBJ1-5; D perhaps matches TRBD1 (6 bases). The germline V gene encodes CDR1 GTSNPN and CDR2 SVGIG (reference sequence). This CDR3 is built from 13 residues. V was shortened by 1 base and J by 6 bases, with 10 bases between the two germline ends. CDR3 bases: TGTGCCTGGAGTGACAAAGGGGGTCAGCCCCAGCATTTT. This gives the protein CAWSDKGGQPQHF.

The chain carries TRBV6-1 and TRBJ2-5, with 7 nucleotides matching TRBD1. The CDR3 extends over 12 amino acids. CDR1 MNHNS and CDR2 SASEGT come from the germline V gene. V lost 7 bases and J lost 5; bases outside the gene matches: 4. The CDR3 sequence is CASTGRGETQYF. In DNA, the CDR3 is TGTGCCAGCACGGGCAGGGGGGAGACCCAGTACTTC.

The CDR3 DNA reads as TGTGCCAGCAGCGGAATAGCGGAACCCCAAGAGACCCAGTACTTC. Protein sequence: CASSGIAEPQETQYF. The chain employs TRBV9 and TRBJ2-5; tentative D call: TRBD2 (6 bases). V lost 3 bases and J 1 base, leaving 13 bases between the germline ends. The CDR3 has 15 amino acids. CDR1 is SGDLS and CDR2 is YYNGEE in the germline V gene.